This is a list of T cell receptor beta chains from one sample in a study of T cell repertoires in cytomegalovirus infection. From the reads, TCRdb called clonotypes with MiXCR, one entry per CDR3 protein. The sample has approximately 630,000 distinct CDR3 sequences; roughly 26% are singletons. Material for sequencing was CD8+ T cells from PBMCs. These receptors all come from a human donor in good health (CMV status not recorded). Some clones in this sample may be carry-over from other donors' samples. Both conserved end residues are part of each CDR3. A D gene is named only where the DNA matches it firmly. Clone size is given for some rows only: seen once, a few or many times, or a class if the clone is expanded.

CDR3 protein,CDR3 DNA,V gene,J gene,clone size,D gene
CSVDDRQGPRDTQYF,TGCAGCGTTGACGACCGACAGGGGCCCAGAGATACGCAGTATTTT,TRBV29-1,TRBJ2-3,many,TRBD1
CASSFFDSETEAFF,TGTGCCAGCAGTTTCTTCGACAGCGAGACTGAAGCTTTCTTT,TRBV28,TRBJ1-1,.,.
CASSKGRTEAFF,TGTGCCAGCAGCAAGGGGAGGACTGAAGCTTTCTTT,TRBV6-1,TRBJ1-1,few,.
CASSSDLSSGGIYNEQFF,TGTGCCAGCAGCTCGGACCTCTCTAGCGGGGGGATTTACAATGAGCAGTTCTTC,TRBV13,TRBJ2-1,.,TRBD2
CASSLETRGYPEAFF,TGTGCCAGCAGCTTAGAGACCAGGGGGTACCCTGAAGCTTTCTTT,TRBV7-4,TRBJ1-1,.,TRBD1
CSVERTGGLRYGYTF,TGCAGCGTTGAAAGAACGGGAGGGCTACGGTATGGCTACACCTTC,TRBV29-1,TRBJ1-2,.,.
CANSLPGLYEQYF,TGTGCCAACAGCCTCCCGGGGCTCTACGAGCAGTACTTC,TRBV12-3/TRBV12-4,TRBJ2-7,.,.
CASSYQGLTFDGYTF,TGTGCCAGCAGTTACCAAGGACTCACTTTTGATGGCTACACCTTC,TRBV6-2/TRBV6-3,TRBJ1-2,.,.
CASSLFQGSTNEKLFF,TGTGCCAGCAGCTTATTCCAGGGATCAACTAATGAAAAACTGTTTTTT,TRBV7-9,TRBJ1-4,.,.
CASSLASLGGRSYNEQFF,TGTGCCAGCAGTTTAGCTAGTTTAGGGGGCCGATCCTACAATGAGCAGTTCTTC,TRBV12-3/TRBV12-4,TRBJ2-1,many,TRBD1
CAISENQFNSGNTIYF,TGTGCCATCAGTGAGAATCAGTTCAACTCTGGAAACACCATATATTTT,TRBV10-3,TRBJ1-3,few,.
CASSFWETNTEAFF,TGCGCCAGCAGCTTCTGGGAAACGAACACTGAAGCTTTCTTT,TRBV5-1,TRBJ1-1,.,.
CASSDGRTGTYEQYF,TGTGCCAGCAGCGACGGGAGGACGGGTACCTACGAGCAGTACTTC,TRBV7-4,TRBJ2-7,.,TRBD2
CSAISGQPSNQPQHF,TGCAGTGCTATTTCGGGACAACCTTCTAATCAGCCCCAGCATTTT,TRBV20-1,TRBJ1-5,.,.
CASKIAGLGHNEQFF,TGTGCCAGCAAAATCGCGGGCCTGGGGCACAATGAGCAGTTCTTC,TRBV4-2,TRBJ2-1,few,.
CASTDRTTNYGYTF,TGTGCCAGCACAGACAGGACCACTAACTATGGCTACACCTTC,TRBV12-3/TRBV12-4,TRBJ1-2,many,.
CSARDKDSSYEQYF,TGCAGTGCTAGAGATAAGGACAGTTCCTACGAGCAGTACTTC,TRBV20-1,TRBJ2-7,few,.
CAISESSSGKETQYF,TGTGCCATCAGTGAGTCGAGTTCGGGAAAAGAGACCCAGTACTTC,TRBV10-3,TRBJ2-5,few,.
CASSRDHTDTQYF,TGTGCCAGCAGCCGGGACCACACAGATACGCAGTATTTT,TRBV7-6,TRBJ2-3,many,.
CASSRPRELMNTEAFF,TGTGCCAGCAGCCGCCCCCGGGAGCTCATGAACACTGAAGCTTTCTTT,TRBV7-8,TRBJ1-1,many,.
CASSPSDSGEETQYF,TGTGCCAGCAGTCCATCGGACAGCGGCGAAGAGACCCAGTACTTC,TRBV12-3/TRBV12-4,TRBJ2-5,.,.
CASSLWTSGETQYF,TGTGCCAGCAGCTTGTGGACCTCCGGCGAGACCCAGTACTTC,TRBV7-6,TRBJ2-5,many,.
CASSLDVTGANVLTF,TGCGCCAGCAGCTTGGACGTAACGGGGGCCAACGTCCTGACTTTC,TRBV5-1,TRBJ2-6,.,.
CSAREKGGFSTDTQYF,TGCAGTGCTAGAGAAAAAGGGGGGTTCAGCACAGATACGCAGTATTTT,TRBV20-1,TRBJ2-3,.,.
CASSIEGYDSPLHF,TGTGCCAGTAGTATAGAGGGGTATGACTCACCCCTCCACTTT,TRBV19,TRBJ1-6,.,.
CASRLAGGNYGYTF,TGTGCCAGCCGCCTGGCAGGGGGGAACTATGGCTACACCTTC,TRBV12-3/TRBV12-4,TRBJ1-2,many,TRBD1
CASSFRLAGEDTQYF,TGCGCCAGCAGCTTCAGACTAGCGGGTGAAGATACGCAGTATTTT,TRBV5-1,TRBJ2-3,few,TRBD2
CASSYSRKQPNTEAFF,TGTGCCAGCAGTTACTCGAGAAAACAGCCGAACACTGAAGCTTTCTTT,TRBV6-5,TRBJ1-1,few,.
CSAGTGFIHGQFF,TGCAGTGCTGGGACAGGGTTCATCCATGGGCAGTTCTTC,TRBV20-1,TRBJ2-1,few,TRBD1
CASRDGGTLHF,TGTGCCAGCAGGGACGGGGGAACCCTCCACTTT,TRBV7-9,TRBJ1-6,many,.
CASSGQSGGARVDEQYF,TGTGCCAGCAGTGGCCAAAGCGGGGGGGCCCGTGTCGACGAGCAGTACTTC,TRBV2,TRBJ2-7,few,TRBD2
CSATGLTISYEQYF,TGCAGTGCTACCGGACTAACCATCTCCTACGAGCAGTACTTC,TRBV20-1,TRBJ2-7,few,.
CASSSGQNIQYF,TGTGCCAGCAGTTCCGGGCAAAACATTCAGTACTTC,TRBV6-2/TRBV6-3,TRBJ2-4,few,.
CASSVVEGANTGELFF,TGTGCCAGCAGCGTAGTGGAGGGGGCGAACACCGGGGAGCTGTTTTTT,TRBV9,TRBJ2-2,.,.
CSVRTYGYTF,TGCAGCGTTAGAACCTATGGCTACACCTTC,TRBV29-1,TRBJ1-2,.,.
CASSQVAGQPQHF,TGTGCCAGCAGCCAAGTTGCCGGGCAGCCCCAGCATTTT,TRBV3-1,TRBJ1-5,many,.
CASSYRGARETQYF,TGTGCCAGCAGCTATCGGGGGGCCAGGGAGACCCAGTACTTC,TRBV7-2,TRBJ2-5,many,.
CASSLPGWPYEQYF,TGTGCCAGCAGCTTACCAGGGTGGCCCTACGAGCAGTACTTC,TRBV7-2,TRBJ2-7,many,.
CASSLVVTGGFNEQYF,TGTGCCAGCAGCTTAGTCGTGACAGGGGGCTTCAACGAGCAGTACTTC,TRBV7-2,TRBJ2-7,many,TRBD1
CAISEVLDRTNYGYTF,TGTGCCATCAGTGAAGTTTTGGACAGAACTAACTATGGCTACACCTTC,TRBV10-3,TRBJ1-2,.,.
CASSLDRGPQSPLHF,TGTGCCAGCAGTCTGGACAGGGGGCCGCAATCACCCCTCCACTTT,TRBV28,TRBJ1-6,.,TRBD1
CASGASDTQYF,TGCGCCAGCGGAGCCTCAGATACGCAGTATTTT,TRBV4-1,TRBJ2-3,.,.